The 6 T cell receptor beta chains below were found in one sample sequenced in a study of graft-versus-host responses after intestinal transplantation. The repertoire was sequenced with immunoSEQ multiplex PCR; TCRdb's copy has only in-frame clones and lacks some. Seen here are about 4,500 clones, roughly 80% observed once, and the top ten hold 15%. Graft tissue processing released intraepithelial and lamina propria lymphocytes. The material was ileum tissue, obtained around 340 days after intestinal transplantation. The receptors were sampled from a human patient who received an intestinal transplant, so some T cells may come from the graft donor.

This clone appeared a few times. V usage is TRBV5-5 and J usage is TRBJ2-3; no clear D. Germline lookup yields CDR1 SGHKS and CDR2 YYEKEE (reference sequence). The ends were cut back, 4 bases at V and 0 bases at J, with 3 bases in the middle. The CDR3 runs to 12 residues. The CDR3: CASSLSTDTQYF. For the CDR3, the DNA is TGTGCCAGCAGCCTTAGCACAGATACGCAGTATTTT.

This clone has just one count. V is TRBV19 and J is TRBJ2-5; 7 bases agree with TRBD2. This CDR3 is 16 amino acids long. J gave up 4 bases and V 4 bases, and 12 bases lay outside the gene matches. Germline V gene lookup returns CDR1 LNHDA and CDR2 SQIVND (reference sequence). CDR3 amino acids: CASSKGLGLVGETQYF. CDR3 nucleotide sequence: TGTGCCAGTAGTAAGGGTTTAGGACTAGTGGGAGAGACCCAGTACTTC.

The genes are TRBV28 and TRBJ1-1; 7 bases fit TRBD1. Germline V gene sequence: CDR1 MDHEN, CDR2 SYDVKM. V gave up 5 bases and J gave up 12 bases; unmatched junction bases: 15. CDR3 length equals 14 residues. CDR3 protein: CASSIPSRQGGTFF. As DNA, the CDR3 is TGTGCCAGCAGTATCCCCTCTCGACAGGGTGGAACTTTCTTT.

V gene TRBV18 combines with J gene TRBJ2-1, with 9 bases that match TRBD1. The V gene's germline CDR1 is KGHSH and CDR2 LQKENI. The CDR3 extends over 18 amino acids. Trimming removed 3 bases from V and 0 bases from J; junction bases left unmatched: 9. The CDR3 DNA follows: TGTGCCAGCTCACCTTCCGGACAGGGGTTAGACTCCTACAATGAGCAGTTCTTC. It specifies CASSPSGQGLDSYNEQFF.

In its sample, this clone was seen once. This rearrangement joins TRBV27 to TRBJ2-1, with D uncertain. Germline loops: CDR1 MNHEY, CDR2 SMNVEV (reference sequence). V was cut by 5 bases and J by 10 bases, with 15 bases left in between. This CDR3 has 13 residues. CDR3 coding DNA: TGTGCCAGCAGTATCGACAAATCCCTGGAGCAGTTCTTC. Its protein is CASSIDKSLEQFF.

The chain combines TRBV5-4 with TRBJ1-2; TRBD1 agrees at 8 bases. Germline V gene data show CDR1 as SGHNT and CDR2 as YYREEE (reference sequence). Losses at the gene ends were 4 bases for V and 7 bases for J; bases not matched to a gene: 6. The CDR3 runs 13 residues. CDR3 bases: TGTGCCAGCAGCCCGGACAGGGACCCTGGCTACACCTTC. Translating it yields CASSPDRDPGYTF.